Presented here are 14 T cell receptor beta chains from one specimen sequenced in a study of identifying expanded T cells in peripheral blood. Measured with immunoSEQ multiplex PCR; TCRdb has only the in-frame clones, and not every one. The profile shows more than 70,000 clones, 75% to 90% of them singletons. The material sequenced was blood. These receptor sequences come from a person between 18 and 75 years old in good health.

The CDR3 is CASSWYRGRTGELFF. CDR3 nucleotide sequence: TGTGCCAGCAGTTGGTATAGGGGGCGCACCGGGGAGCTGTTTTTT. The V call is TRBV2, the J call TRBJ2-2; 7 nucleotides match TRBD1. V dropped 5 bases and J dropped 4; count of bases not matched to a gene: 7. There are 15 residues in the CDR3. Germline CDR1 SNHLY, CDR2 FYNNEI.

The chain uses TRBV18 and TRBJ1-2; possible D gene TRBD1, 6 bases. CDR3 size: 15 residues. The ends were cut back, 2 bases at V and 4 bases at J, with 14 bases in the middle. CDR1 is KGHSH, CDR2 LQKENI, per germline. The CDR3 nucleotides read TGTGCCAGCTCACCAACAGGGCTCCAGGCCTATGGCTACACCTTC. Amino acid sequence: CASSPTGLQAYGYTF. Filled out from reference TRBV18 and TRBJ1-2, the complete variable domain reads NAGVMQNPRHLVRRRGQEARLRCSPMKGHSHVYWYRQLPEEGLKFMVYLQKENIIDESGMPKERFSAEFPKEGPSILRIQQVVRGDSAAYFCASSPTGLQAYGYTFGSGTRLTVV.

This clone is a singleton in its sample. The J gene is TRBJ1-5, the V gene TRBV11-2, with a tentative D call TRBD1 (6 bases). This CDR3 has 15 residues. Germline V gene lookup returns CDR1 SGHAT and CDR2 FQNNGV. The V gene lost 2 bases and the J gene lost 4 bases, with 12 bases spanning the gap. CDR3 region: CASSLTPGENQPQHF. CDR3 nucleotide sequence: TGTGCCAGCAGCTTAACCCCAGGGGAAAATCAGCCCCAGCATTTT.

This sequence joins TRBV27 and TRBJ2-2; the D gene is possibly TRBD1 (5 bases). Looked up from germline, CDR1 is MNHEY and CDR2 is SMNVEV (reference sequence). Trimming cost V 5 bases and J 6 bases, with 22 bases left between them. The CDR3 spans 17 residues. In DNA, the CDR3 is TGTGCCAGCAGTACTCTGCGACAGTTTAGAAGGGCCGGGGAGCTGTTTTTT. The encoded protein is CASSTLRQFRRAGELFF.

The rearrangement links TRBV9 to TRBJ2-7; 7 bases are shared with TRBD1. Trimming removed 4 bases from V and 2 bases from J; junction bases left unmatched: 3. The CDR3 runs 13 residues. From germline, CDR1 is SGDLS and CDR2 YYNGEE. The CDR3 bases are TGTGCCAGCAGCCCGCAGGGGGCCTACGAGCAGTACTTC. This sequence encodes CASSPQGAYEQYF.

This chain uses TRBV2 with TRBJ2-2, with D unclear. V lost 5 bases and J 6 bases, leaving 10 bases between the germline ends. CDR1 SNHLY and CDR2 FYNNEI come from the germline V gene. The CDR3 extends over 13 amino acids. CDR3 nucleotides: TGTGCCAGCAGTCCCTGGGCAGCCGGGGAGCTGTTTTTT. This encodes CASSPWAAGELFF.

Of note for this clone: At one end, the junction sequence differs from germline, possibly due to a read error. The CDR3 DNA sequence: TGTGCCAGCAGCCAACCGGGACTAGATATGCAGTATTTT. Translated: CASSQPGLDMQYF. The genes are TRBV4-2 and TRBJ2-3, with 8 bases matching TRBD2. CDR3 length equals 13 residues. The germline V gene has CDR1 LGHNA and CDR2 YNFKEQ.

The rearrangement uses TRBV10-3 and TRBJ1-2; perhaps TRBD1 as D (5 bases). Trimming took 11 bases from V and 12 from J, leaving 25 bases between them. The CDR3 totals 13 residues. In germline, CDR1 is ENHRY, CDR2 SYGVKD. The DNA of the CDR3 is TGTGCCTCGACCCTCACCGAGGGGACCCCTCACACCTTC. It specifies CASTLTEGTPHTF.

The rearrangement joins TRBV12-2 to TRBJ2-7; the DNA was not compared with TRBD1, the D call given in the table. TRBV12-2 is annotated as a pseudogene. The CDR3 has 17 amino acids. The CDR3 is CASRFPPRTLDPYEQYF. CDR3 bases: TGTGCAAGTCGCTTTCCGCCCCGGACACTGGACCCCTACGAGCAGTACTTC.

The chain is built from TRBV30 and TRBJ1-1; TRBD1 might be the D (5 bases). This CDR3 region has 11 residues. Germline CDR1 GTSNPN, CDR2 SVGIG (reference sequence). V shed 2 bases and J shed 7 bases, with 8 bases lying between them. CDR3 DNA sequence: TGTGCCTGGAGTCCGACAGATGAAGCTTTCTTT. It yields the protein CAWSPTDEAFF.

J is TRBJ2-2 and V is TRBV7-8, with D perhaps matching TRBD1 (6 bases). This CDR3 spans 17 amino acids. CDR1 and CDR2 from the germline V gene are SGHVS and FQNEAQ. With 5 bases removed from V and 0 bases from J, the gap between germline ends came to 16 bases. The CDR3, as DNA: TGTGCCAGCAGCCTATCCCAGGGGAGCGCGAACACCGGGGAGCTGTTTTTT. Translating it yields CASSLSQGSANTGELFF.

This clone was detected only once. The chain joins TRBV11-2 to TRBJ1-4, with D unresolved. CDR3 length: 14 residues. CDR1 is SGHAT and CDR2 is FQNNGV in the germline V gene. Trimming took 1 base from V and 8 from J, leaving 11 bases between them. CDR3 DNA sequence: TGTGCCAGCAGCTTAGGGGCAGGCCACGAAAAACTGTTTTTT. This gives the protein CASSLGAGHEKLFF.

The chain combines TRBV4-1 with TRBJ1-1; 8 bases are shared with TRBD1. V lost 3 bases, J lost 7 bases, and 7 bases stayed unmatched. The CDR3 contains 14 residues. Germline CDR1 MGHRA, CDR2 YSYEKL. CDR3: CASSQDRDRNEAFF. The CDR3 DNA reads TGCGCCAGCAGCCAGGACCGGGACAGGAATGAAGCTTTCTTT.

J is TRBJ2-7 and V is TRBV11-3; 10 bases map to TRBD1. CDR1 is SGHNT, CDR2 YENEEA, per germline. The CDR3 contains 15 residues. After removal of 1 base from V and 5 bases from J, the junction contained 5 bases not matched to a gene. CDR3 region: CASSLAAGQGNEQYF. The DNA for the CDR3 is TGTGCCAGCAGCTTAGCGGCGGGACAGGGGAACGAGCAGTACTTC.